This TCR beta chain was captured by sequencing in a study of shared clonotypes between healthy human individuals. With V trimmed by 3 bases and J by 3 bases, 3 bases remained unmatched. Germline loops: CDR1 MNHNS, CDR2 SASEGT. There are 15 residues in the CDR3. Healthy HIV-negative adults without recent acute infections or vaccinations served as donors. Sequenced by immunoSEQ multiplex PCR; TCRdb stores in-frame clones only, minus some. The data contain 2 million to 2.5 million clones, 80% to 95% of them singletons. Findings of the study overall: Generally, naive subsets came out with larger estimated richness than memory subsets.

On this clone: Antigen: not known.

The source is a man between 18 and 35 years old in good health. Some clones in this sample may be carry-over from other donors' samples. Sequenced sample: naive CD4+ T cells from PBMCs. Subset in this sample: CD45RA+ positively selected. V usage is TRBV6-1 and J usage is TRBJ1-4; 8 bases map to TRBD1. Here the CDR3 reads CASSDAGGPNEKLFF. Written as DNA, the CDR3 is TGTGCCAGCAGTGATGCAGGGGGCCCTAATGAAAAACTGTTTTTT.